The TCR beta chain under discussion was sequenced for a study of blood T cell repertoires in COVID-19. Trimming pared 4 bases from V and 6 bases from J, leaving 16 bases between. From germline, CDR1 is LNHDA and CDR2 SQIVND (reference sequence). This CDR3 has 15 residues. Here immunoSEQ multiplex PCR was the method, and the copy in TCRdb shows in-frame clones only, minus some. The sample records roughly 100,000 clones, 82% being singletons. The J gene is TRBJ1-5, the V gene TRBV19, with D hard to call. This TCR derives from a woman of 80 years or more with acute or convalescent COVID-19. Sequenced material: peripheral blood. The CDR3 DNA sequence: TGTGCCAGTAGTAACGCCCCGCTGGCGGTTCAGCCCCAGCATTTT. Translating gives CASSNAPLAVQPQHF.